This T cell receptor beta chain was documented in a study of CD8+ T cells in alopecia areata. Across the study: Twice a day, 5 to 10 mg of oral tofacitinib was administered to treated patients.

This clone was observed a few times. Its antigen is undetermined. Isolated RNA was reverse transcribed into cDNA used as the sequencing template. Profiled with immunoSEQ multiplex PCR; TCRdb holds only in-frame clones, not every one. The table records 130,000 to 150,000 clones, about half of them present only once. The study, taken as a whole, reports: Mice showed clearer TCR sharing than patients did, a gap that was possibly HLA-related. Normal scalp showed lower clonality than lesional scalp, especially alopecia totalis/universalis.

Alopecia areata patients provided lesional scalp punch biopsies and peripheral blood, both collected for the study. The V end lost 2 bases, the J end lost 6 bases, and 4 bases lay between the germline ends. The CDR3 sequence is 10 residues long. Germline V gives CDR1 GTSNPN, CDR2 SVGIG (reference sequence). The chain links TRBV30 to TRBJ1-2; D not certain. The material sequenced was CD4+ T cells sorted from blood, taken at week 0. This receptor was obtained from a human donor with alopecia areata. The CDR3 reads CAWSTNGYTF. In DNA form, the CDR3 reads TGTGCCTGGAGTACGAATGGCTACACCTTC. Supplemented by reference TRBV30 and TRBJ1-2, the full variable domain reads SQTIHQWPATLVQPVGSPLSLECTVEGTSNPNLYWYRQAAGRGLQLLFYSVGIGQISSEVPQNLSASRPQDRQFILSSKKLLLSDSGFYLCAWSTNGYTFGSGTRLTVV.